This T cell receptor (beta chain) was documented in a study of blood T cells in healthy people across ages. A remark on this clonotype: The germline gene is not matched at one end of the junction; a read error may be the cause.

This CDR3 comprises 16 residues. Per germline, CDR1 KGHDR and CDR2 SFDVKD. The use of a sample-barcoded 5' primer and a J-beta primer mix characterized a second PCR of roughly 6 to 11 cycles. TCRdb re-analysed the 5' RACE reads in MiXCR, keeping a single row per CDR3 protein. The sample has under 1,100,000 distinct CDR3 sequences, about 25% seen once. This same sample was also taken into another study, of T cells of mothers and their children.

The chain carries TRBV24-1 and TRBJ2-1; 9 bases match TRBD1. The specimen was blood. The clonotype was recovered from a girl aged 2 to 9 in good health. CDR3 bases: TGTGCCACCAGTGATTTTGGGACAGGGCCGAACAATGCGCAGTTCTTC. Its protein is CATSDFGTGPNNAQFF.